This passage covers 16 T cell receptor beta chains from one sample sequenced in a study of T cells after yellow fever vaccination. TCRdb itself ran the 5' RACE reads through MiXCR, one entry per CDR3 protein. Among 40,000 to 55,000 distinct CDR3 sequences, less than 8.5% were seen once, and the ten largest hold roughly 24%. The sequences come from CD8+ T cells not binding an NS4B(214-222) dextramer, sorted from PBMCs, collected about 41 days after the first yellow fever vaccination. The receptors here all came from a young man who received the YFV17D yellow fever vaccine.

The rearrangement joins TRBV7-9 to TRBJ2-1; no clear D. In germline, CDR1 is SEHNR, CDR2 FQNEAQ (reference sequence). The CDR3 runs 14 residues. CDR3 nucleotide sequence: TGTGCTTCAAAGGAGACCGACCCATACAATGAGCAGTTCTTC. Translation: CASKETDPYNEQFF.

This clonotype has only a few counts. This CDR3 reads CASSQDVVTGRTFYGYTF. Here the CDR3 DNA reads TGCGCCAGCAGCCAAGATGTTGTCACAGGGAGAACATTCTATGGCTACACCTTC. The chain has TRBV4-3 and TRBJ1-2; D may be TRBD1 (6 bases). Trimming removed 0 bases from V and 4 bases from J, with 21 bases in between. The length of the CDR3 is 18 residues. Looked up from germline, CDR1 is LGHNA and CDR2 is YSLEER.

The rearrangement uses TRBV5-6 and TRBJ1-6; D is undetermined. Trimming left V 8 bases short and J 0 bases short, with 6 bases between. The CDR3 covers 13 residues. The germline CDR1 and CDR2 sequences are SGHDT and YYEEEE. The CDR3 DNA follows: TGTGCCAGTCGGGACTCCTATAATTCACCCCTCCACTTT. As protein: CASRDSYNSPLHF.

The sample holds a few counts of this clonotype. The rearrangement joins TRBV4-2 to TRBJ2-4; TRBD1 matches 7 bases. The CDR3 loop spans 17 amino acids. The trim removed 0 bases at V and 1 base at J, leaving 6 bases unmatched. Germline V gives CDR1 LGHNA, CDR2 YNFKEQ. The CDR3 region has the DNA TGTGCCAGCAGCCAAGATGGGCAGGGGGTGGCCAAAAACATTCAGTACTTC. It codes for CASSQDGQGVAKNIQYF.

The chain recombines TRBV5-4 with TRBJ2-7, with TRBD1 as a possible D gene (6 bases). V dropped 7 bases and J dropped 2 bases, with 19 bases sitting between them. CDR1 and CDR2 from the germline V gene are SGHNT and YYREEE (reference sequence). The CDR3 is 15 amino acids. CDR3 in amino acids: CASGLQGTPTYEQYF. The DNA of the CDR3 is TGTGCCAGCGGTCTTCAGGGGACACCTACCTACGAGCAGTACTTC.

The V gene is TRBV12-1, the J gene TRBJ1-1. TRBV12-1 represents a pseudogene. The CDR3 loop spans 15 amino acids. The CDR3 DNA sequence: TGTGCCAGCAGCCCTGGCCCTCCCTGCGGCACTGAAGCTTTCTTT. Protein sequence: CASSPGPPCGTEAFF.

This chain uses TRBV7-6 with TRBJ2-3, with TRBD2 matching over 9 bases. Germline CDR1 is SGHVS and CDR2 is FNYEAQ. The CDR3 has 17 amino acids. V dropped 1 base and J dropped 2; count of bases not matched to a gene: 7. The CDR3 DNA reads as TGTGCCAGCAGCTTAGACGAGCGGGGGGCCTTCACAGATACGCAGTATTTT. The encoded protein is CASSLDERGAFTDTQYF.

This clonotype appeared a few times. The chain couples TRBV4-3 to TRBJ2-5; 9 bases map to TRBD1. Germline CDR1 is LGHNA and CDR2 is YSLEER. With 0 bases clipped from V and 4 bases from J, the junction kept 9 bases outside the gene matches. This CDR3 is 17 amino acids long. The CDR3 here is CASSQDAGTGSVETQYF. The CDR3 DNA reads TGCGCCAGCAGCCAAGATGCCGGGACAGGGTCCGTAGAGACCCAGTACTTC.

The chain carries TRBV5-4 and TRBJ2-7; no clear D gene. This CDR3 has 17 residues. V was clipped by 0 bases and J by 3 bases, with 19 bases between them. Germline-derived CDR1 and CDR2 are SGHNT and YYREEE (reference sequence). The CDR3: CASSLAERAGNLYEQYF. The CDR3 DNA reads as TGTGCCAGCAGCTTGGCCGAACGGGCCGGTAACCTCTACGAGCAGTACTTC.

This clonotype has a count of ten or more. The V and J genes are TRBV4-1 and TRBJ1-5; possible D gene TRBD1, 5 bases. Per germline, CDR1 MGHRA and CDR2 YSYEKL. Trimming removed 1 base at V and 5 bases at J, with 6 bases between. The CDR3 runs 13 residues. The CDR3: CASSQGGYQPQHF. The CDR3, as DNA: TGCGCCAGCAGCCAAGGGGGGTATCAGCCCCAGCATTTT.

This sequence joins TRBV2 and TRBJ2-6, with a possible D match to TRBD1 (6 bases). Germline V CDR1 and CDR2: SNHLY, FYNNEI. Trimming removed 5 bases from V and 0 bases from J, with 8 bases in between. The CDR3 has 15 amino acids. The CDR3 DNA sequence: TGTGCCAGCAGTACAGGGACCTCTGGGGCCAACGTCCTGACTTTC. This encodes CASSTGTSGANVLTF.

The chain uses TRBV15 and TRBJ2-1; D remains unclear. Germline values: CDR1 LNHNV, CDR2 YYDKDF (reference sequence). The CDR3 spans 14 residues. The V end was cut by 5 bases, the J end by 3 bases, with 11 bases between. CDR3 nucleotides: TGTGCCACCAGCGCCCGTCTGGGCTACAATGAGCAGTTCTTC. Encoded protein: CATSARLGYNEQFF.

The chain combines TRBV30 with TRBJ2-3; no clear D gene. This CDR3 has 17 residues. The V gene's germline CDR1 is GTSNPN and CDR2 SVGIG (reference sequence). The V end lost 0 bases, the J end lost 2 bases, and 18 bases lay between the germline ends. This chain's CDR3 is CAWSVIRASPSTDTQYF. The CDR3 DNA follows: TGTGCCTGGAGTGTAATCCGGGCGTCGCCCTCCACAGATACGCAGTATTTT.

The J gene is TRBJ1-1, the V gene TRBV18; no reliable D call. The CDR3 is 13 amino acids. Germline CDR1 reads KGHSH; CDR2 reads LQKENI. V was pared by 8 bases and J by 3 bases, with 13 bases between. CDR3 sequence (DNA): TGTGCCAGCCGCCTCCCTGGGGACACTGAAGCTTTCTTT. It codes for CASRLPGDTEAFF.

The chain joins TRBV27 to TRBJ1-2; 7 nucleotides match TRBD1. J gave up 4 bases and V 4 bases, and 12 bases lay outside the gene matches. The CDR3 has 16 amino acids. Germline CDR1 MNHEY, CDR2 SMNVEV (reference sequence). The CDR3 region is CASSYTQAGTAYGYTF. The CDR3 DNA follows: TGTGCCAGCAGTTACACCCAAGCCGGGACAGCCTATGGCTACACCTTC.

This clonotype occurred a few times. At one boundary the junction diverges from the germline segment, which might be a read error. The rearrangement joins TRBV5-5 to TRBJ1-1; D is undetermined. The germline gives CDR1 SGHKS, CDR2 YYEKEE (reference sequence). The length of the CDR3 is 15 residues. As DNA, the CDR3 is TGTGCCAGCAGGTTGGAGGTCAGTTGGAACACTGAAGCTTTCTTT. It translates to CASRLEVSWNTEAFF.